This entry lists 20 T cell receptor beta chains sequenced from one sample in a study of memory CD4+ T cells and cytomegalovirus serostatus. TCRdb's table, derived via immunoSEQ multiplex PCR, lists solely in-frame clones and lacks some. The sample yields about 62,000 clones, more than 75% seen once. The sort gate was single viable CD3+CD4+CD8-CD45RO+ cells for memory CD4+ T cells. The specimen was memory CD4+ T cells from blood. These receptors were obtained from an adult in good health and CMV-seropositive.

The chain is built from TRBV6-1 and TRBJ1-1; the D is unclear. The germline V gene encodes CDR1 MNHNS and CDR2 SASEGT. The CDR3 length is 15 residues. V lost 9 bases and J 0 bases, leaving 17 bases between the germline ends. The CDR3: CARNLVGTLNTEAFF. The CDR3 region has the DNA TGTGCCAGAAATCTGGTAGGCACCTTGAACACTGAAGCTTTCTTT.

The rearrangement joins TRBV7-6 to TRBJ2-1, with 11 positions matching TRBD2. Germline loops: CDR1 SGHVS, CDR2 FNYEAQ. This CDR3 comprises 16 residues. With 1 base clipped from V and 8 bases from J, the junction kept 7 bases outside the gene matches. CDR3 residues: CASSLERTSGSDEQFF. For the CDR3, the DNA is TGTGCCAGCAGCTTAGAGCGTACTAGCGGGAGCGATGAGCAGTTCTTC.

V is TRBV28 and J is TRBJ2-7, with 8 positions matching TRBD1. Germline CDR1 reads MDHEN; CDR2 reads SYDVKM. V lost 4 bases, J lost 3 bases, and 8 bases stayed unmatched. This CDR3 region has 15 residues. This CDR3 reads CASSWTGLMRYEQYF. Written as DNA, the CDR3 is TGTGCCAGCAGTTGGACAGGGCTCATGCGCTACGAGCAGTACTTC.

V is TRBV5-1 and J is TRBJ1-1; D is unclear. The CDR3 sequence is 14 residues long. With 4 bases removed from V and 0 bases from J, the gap between germline ends came to 10 bases. In germline, CDR1 is SGHRS, CDR2 YFSETQ. This CDR3 reads CASSLDTLNTEAFF. The CDR3 DNA sequence: TGCGCCAGCAGCCTAGACACCCTGAACACTGAAGCTTTCTTT.

The CDR3 reads CASSLTDETNYGYTF. The CDR3 nucleotides are TGTGCCAGCAGCCTCACAGACGAGACTAACTATGGCTACACCTTC. V is TRBV7-2 and J is TRBJ1-2, with no clear D. V lost 5 bases to trimming and J lost 0 bases, with 13 bases between them. Germline lookup yields CDR1 SGHTA and CDR2 FQGNSA. CDR3 length: 15 amino acids.

V is TRBV7-3 and J is TRBJ2-1; 9 nucleotides agree with TRBD1. The length of the CDR3 is 15 residues. After removal of 2 bases from V and 8 bases from J, the junction contained 7 bases not matched to a gene. Germline CDR1 and CDR2: SGHTA and FQGTGA. The CDR3 loop is CASSLGGQGVYEQFF. The CDR3 region has the DNA TGTGCCAGCAGCTTAGGGGGACAGGGAGTGTATGAGCAGTTCTTC.

The chain is built from TRBV9 and TRBJ1-4, with D tentatively TRBD1 (5 bases). Germline CDR1 is SGDLS and CDR2 is YYNGEE. Trimming took off 7 bases at V and 7 bases at J, with 14 bases between the two ends. The CDR3 is made up of 13 amino acids. CDR3 loop: CASAAGQSEKLFF. The CDR3, as DNA: TGTGCCAGCGCGGCAGGACAAAGTGAAAAACTGTTTTTT. Full variable domain (outside the CDR3, taken from reference TRBV9 and TRBJ1-4): DSGVTQTPKHLITATGQRVTLRCSPRSGDLSVYWYQQSLDQGLQFLIQYYNGEERAKGNILERFSAQQFPDLHSELNLSSLELGDSALYFCASAAGQSEKLFFGSGTQLSVL.

The chain combines TRBV28 with TRBJ1-4; unclear D gene. Between the trimmed V and J ends, which lost 3 bases and 2 bases, there was a span of 13 bases. The CDR3 totals 16 residues. Germline loops: CDR1 MDHEN, CDR2 SYDVKM. The CDR3 nucleotides are TGTGCCAGCAGTTTCCCCCTACGCATGACTAATGAAAAACTGTTTTTT. It is translated as CASSFPLRMTNEKLFF. The variable domain in full, completed from reference TRBV28 and TRBJ1-4, reads DVKVTQSSRYLVKRTGEKVFLECVQDMDHENMFWYRQDPGLGLRLIYFSYDVKMKEKGDIPEGYSVSREKKERFSLILESASTNQTSMYLCASSFPLRMTNEKLFFGSGTQLSVL.

The chain combines TRBV7-2 with TRBJ1-5; possible D gene TRBD1, 5 bases. The CDR3 covers 15 residues. Germline CDR1 reads SGHTA; CDR2 reads FQGNSA. V gave up 5 bases and J gave up 1 base, with 12 bases separating them. CDR3 amino acids: CASSPSPGSNQPQHF. In DNA, the CDR3 is TGTGCCAGCAGCCCATCCCCAGGGAGCAATCAGCCCCAGCATTTT.

In its sample, this clone was seen a few times. The chain is built from TRBV4-3 and TRBJ2-5; 10 nucleotides agree with TRBD2. From germline, CDR1 is LGHNA and CDR2 YSLEER. The CDR3 sequence is 18 residues long. The V and J ends lost 0 bases and 3 bases, in that order; junction bases with no gene match: 10. In DNA, the CDR3 is TGCGCCAGCAGCCAAGATGTGCCTAGCGGGAGCTCCAAAGAGACCCAGTACTTC. It yields the protein CASSQDVPSGSSKETQYF.

This chain uses TRBV28 with TRBJ1-6; D uncertain. This CDR3 has 13 amino acids. Trimming removed 3 bases at V and 10 bases at J, with 10 bases between. The V gene's germline CDR1 is MDHEN and CDR2 SYDVKM. The CDR3 DNA reads TGTGCCAGCAGTTTTGTGCGGCCGTCACCCCTCCACTTT. Encoded protein: CASSFVRPSPLHF.

This chain links TRBV5-1 with TRBJ2-7; a possible D gene is TRBD1 (5 bases). Trimming stripped 0 bases from V and 6 bases from J, with 13 bases between. This CDR3 is 14 amino acids long. Germline V gives CDR1 SGHRS, CDR2 YFSETQ. The CDR3, as DNA: TGCGCCAGCAGCTTGGCCGCAGGGTTTTCCGAGCAGTACTTC. Residues: CASSLAAGFSEQYF.

Only one count was recorded for this clone. V gene TRBV28 combines with J gene TRBJ1-1; no clear D gene. CDR3 length: 15 residues. V gave up 2 bases and J gave up 0 bases, with 10 bases separating them. The germline gives CDR1 MDHEN, CDR2 SYDVKM. The CDR3 DNA reads TGTGCCAGCAGTTTAGGTCTGGGAATGAACACTGAAGCTTTCTTT. Translating gives CASSLGLGMNTEAFF.

The chain links TRBV6-1 to TRBJ1-1; 9 positions agree with TRBD1. The germline V gene has CDR1 MNHNS and CDR2 SASEGT. This CDR3 region has 14 residues. V shed 2 bases, J shed 6 bases, and the junction held 4 bases outside the gene matches. The chain's CDR3 is CASSERQGGAEAFF. The CDR3, as DNA: TGTGCCAGCAGTGAACGACAGGGGGGGGCTGAAGCTTTCTTT.

The CDR3 sequence: CASSPNREDTEAFF. CDR3 in DNA: TGTGCCAGCAGTCCGAACAGGGAGGACACTGAAGCTTTCTTT. The chain links TRBV6-5 to TRBJ1-1; a possible D gene is TRBD1 (6 bases). V was trimmed by 5 bases and J by 3 bases, leaving 13 bases between them. There are 14 residues in the CDR3. The V gene's germline CDR1 is MNHEY and CDR2 SVGAGI.

The chain combines TRBV10-3 with TRBJ1-1; TRBD1 matches 8 bases. This CDR3 region has 11 residues. The trim removed 10 bases at V and 4 bases at J, leaving 2 bases unmatched. The V gene's germline CDR1 is ENHRY and CDR2 SYGVKD. CDR3 in amino acids: CATRGLTEAFF. CDR3 in DNA: TGTGCCACCAGGGGGCTCACTGAAGCTTTCTTT.

This clone showed up just a few times. The chain joins TRBV28 to TRBJ2-7; 12 bases are shared with TRBD2. The ends lost 5 bases at V and 7 bases at J; junction bases unmatched: 9. There are 15 residues in the CDR3. CDR1 is MDHEN and CDR2 is SYDVKM in the germline V gene. CDR3 bases: TGTGCCAGCAGTCATCTAGCGGGAGGGTCGGGTGAGCAGTACTTC. The encoded protein is CASSHLAGGSGEQYF.

The chain employs TRBV4-1 and TRBJ1-1, with unresolved D. The CDR3 is made up of 15 amino acids. V was trimmed by 3 bases and J by 0 bases, leaving 11 bases between them. CDR1 and CDR2 from the germline V gene are MGHRA and YSYEKL. The DNA for the CDR3 is TGCGCCAGCAGCCAGGGGTGGGGAATGAACACTGAAGCTTTCTTT. The encoded protein is CASSQGWGMNTEAFF.

The chain joins TRBV7-3 to TRBJ1-2, with D maybe TRBD1 (6 bases). CDR3 length equals 18 residues. Germline V gene sequence: CDR1 SGHTA, CDR2 FQGTGA. V lost 4 bases to trimming and J lost 3 bases, with 24 bases between them. The chain's CDR3 is CASSSYPRGRPGDYGYTF. The DNA for the CDR3 is TGTGCCAGCAGCTCATACCCCAGGGGAAGGCCAGGGGACTATGGCTACACCTTC.

The chain carries TRBV29-1 and TRBJ2-2; D may match TRBD1 or TRBD2 (5 bases each). The germline gives CDR1 SQVTM, CDR2 ANQGSEA. The CDR3 loop spans 12 amino acids. The V gene lost 4 bases and the J gene lost 9 bases, with 12 bases spanning the gap. The CDR3 sequence: CSVGATGRELFF. CDR3 sequence (DNA): TGCAGCGTTGGGGCAACGGGACGGGAGCTGTTTTTT.